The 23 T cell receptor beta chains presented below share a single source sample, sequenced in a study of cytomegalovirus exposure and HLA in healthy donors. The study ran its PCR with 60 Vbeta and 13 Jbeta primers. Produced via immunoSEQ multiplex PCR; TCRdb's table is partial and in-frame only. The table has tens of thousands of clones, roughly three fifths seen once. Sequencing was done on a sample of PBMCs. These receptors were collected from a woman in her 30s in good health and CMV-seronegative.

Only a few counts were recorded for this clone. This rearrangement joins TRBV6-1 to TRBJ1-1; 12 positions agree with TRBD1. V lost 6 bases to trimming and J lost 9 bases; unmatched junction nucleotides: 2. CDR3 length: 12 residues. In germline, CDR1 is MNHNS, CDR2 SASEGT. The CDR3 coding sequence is TGTGCCAGCAGCGGGACAGGGGGCCAAGCTTTCTTT. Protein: CASSGTGGQAFF.

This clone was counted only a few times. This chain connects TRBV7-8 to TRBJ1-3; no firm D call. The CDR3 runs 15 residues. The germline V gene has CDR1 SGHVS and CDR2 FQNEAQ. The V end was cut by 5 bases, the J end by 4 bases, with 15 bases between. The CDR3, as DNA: TGTGCCAGCAGCCCTAACGGGGTAGCCGGAAACACCATATATTTT. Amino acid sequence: CASSPNGVAGNTIYF.

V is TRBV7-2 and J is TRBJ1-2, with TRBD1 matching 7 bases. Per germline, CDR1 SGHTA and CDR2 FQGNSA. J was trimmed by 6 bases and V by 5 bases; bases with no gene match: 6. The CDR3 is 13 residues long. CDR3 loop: CASSPYRGHGYTF. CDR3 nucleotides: TGTGCCAGCAGCCCATACAGGGGCCATGGCTACACCTTC.

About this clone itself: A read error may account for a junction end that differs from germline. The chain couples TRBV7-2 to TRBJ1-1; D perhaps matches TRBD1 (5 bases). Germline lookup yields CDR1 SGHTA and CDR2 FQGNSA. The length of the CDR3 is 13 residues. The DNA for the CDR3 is TGTGCCAGCAGTTTAGGACAGAACACTGAAGCTTTCTTT. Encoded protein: CASSLGQNTEAFF.

As DNA, the CDR3 is TGTGCCAGCAGCCAAGATAAGGTAGGGACTACGGGGGAGCAGTACTTC. This encodes CASSQDKVGTTGEQYF. V and J are TRBV4-2 and TRBJ2-7, with 7 bases identical to TRBD2. The CDR3 loop spans 16 amino acids. The ends lost 0 bases at V and 7 bases at J; junction bases unmatched: 12. The germline gives CDR1 LGHNA, CDR2 YNFKEQ.

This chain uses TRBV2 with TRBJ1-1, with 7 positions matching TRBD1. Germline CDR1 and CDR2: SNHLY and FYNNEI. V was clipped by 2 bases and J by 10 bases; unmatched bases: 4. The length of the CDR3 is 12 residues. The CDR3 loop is CASSETTGTAFF. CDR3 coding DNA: TGTGCCAGCAGTGAAACGACAGGGACAGCTTTCTTT.

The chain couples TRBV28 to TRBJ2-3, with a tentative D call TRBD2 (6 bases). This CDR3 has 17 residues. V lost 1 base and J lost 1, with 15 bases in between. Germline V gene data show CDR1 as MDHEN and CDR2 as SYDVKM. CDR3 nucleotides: TGTGCCAGCAGTTTATTTAGCGGCCTAGGGGGCACAGATACGCAGTATTTT. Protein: CASSLFSGLGGTDTQYF. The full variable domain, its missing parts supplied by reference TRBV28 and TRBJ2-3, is DVKVTQSSRYLVKRTGEKVFLECVQDMDHENMFWYRQDPGLGLRLIYFSYDVKMKEKGDIPEGYSVSREKKERFSLILESASTNQTSMYLCASSLFSGLGGTDTQYFGPGTRLTVL.

CDR3 sequence reads: CASSTGPGNTIYF. CDR3 sequence (DNA): TGTGCCAGCAGCACAGGGCCCGGAAACACCATATATTTT. The rearrangement uses TRBV7-6 and TRBJ1-3; a possible D gene is TRBD1 (6 bases). CDR1 is SGHVS and CDR2 is FNYEAQ in the germline V gene. Trimming pared 5 bases from V and 4 bases from J, leaving 9 bases between. The CDR3 spans 13 residues.

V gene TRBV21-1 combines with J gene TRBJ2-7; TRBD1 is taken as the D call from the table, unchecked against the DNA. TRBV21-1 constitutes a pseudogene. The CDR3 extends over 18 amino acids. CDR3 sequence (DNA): TGTGCCAGCATTGGAGAGCCACCGGACAGGGGGACAACCTACGAGCAGTACTTC. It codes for CASIGEPPDRGTTYEQYF.

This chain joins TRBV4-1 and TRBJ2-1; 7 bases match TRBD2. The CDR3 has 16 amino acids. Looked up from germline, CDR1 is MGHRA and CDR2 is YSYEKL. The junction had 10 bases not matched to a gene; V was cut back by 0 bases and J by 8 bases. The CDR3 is CASSQDLGGVRDEQFF. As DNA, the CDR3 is TGCGCCAGCAGCCAAGATCTGGGAGGGGTTAGGGATGAGCAGTTCTTC.

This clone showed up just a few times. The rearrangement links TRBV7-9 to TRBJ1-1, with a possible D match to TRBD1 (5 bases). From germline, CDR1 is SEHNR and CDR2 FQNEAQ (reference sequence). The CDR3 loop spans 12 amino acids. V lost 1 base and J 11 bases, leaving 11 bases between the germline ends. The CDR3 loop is CASSLEDRRAFF. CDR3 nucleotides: TGTGCCAGCAGCTTAGAAGACAGAAGGGCTTTCTTT.

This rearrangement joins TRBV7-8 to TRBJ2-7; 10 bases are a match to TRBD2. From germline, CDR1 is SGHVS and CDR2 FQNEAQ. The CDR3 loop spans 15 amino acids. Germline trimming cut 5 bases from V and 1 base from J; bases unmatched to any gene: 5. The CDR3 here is CASSPQREGSYEQYF. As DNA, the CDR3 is TGTGCCAGCAGCCCGCAGCGGGAGGGGTCCTACGAGCAGTACTTC.

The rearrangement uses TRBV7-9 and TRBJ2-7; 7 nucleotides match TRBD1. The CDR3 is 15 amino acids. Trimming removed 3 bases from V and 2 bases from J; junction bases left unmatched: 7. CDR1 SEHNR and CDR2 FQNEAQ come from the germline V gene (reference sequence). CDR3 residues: CASSFPDRETYEQYF. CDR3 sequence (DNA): TGTGCCAGCAGCTTCCCAGACAGGGAAACCTACGAGCAGTACTTC.

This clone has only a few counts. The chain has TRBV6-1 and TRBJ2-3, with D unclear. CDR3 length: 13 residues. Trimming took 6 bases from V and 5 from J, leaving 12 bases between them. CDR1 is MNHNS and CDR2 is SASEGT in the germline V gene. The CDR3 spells CASRPVNRDTQYF. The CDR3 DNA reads TGTGCCAGCAGACCGGTCAACAGAGATACGCAGTATTTT.

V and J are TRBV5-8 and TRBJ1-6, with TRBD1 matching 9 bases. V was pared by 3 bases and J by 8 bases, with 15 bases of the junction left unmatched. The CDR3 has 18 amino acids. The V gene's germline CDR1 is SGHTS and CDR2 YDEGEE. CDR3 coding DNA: TGTGCCAGCAGCTATTGGACAGGGGTCGGGGTGGCGGATTCACCCCTCCACTTT. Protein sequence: CASSYWTGVGVADSPLHF.

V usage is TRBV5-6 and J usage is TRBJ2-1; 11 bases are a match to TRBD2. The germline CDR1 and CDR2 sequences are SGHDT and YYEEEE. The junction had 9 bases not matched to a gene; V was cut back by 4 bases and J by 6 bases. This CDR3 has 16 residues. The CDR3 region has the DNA TGTGCCAGCAGCCAACGGAGACTAGCGGGGACCAATGAGCAGTTCTTC. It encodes CASSQRRLAGTNEQFF.

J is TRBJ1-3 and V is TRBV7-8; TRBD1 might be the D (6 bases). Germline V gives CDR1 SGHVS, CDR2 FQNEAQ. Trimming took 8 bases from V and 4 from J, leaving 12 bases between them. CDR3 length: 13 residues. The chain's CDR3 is CASRQAQGNTIYF. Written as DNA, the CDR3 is TGTGCCAGCCGACAGGCGCAGGGAAACACCATATATTTT.

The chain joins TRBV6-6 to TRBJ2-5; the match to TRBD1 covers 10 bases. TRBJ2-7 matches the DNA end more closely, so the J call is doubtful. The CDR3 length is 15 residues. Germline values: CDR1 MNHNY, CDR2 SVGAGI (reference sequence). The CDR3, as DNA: TGTGCCAGCAGCCGCGGGACAGGGGTAATCTACGAGCAGTACTTC. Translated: CASSRGTGVIYEQYF.

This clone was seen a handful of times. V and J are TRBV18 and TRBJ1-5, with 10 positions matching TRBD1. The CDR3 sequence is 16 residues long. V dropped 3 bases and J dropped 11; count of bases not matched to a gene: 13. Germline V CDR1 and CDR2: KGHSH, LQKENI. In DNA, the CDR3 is TGTGCCAGCTCACCGTCCGACAGGGGGCCGGCAGGGGCCCAGCATTTT. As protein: CASSPSDRGPAGAQHF.

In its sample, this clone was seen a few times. The CDR3 DNA is TGTGCTAGTGGTTTGGTTCTAGCGGGGGAGCAGTTCTTC. Protein: CASGLVLAGEQFF. The chain carries TRBV12-5 and TRBJ2-1, with TRBD2 identical over 9 bases. Looked up from germline, CDR1 is LGHNT and CDR2 is FRNRAP. The CDR3 loop spans 13 amino acids. Trimming removed 0 bases from V and 10 bases from J; junction bases left unmatched: 1.

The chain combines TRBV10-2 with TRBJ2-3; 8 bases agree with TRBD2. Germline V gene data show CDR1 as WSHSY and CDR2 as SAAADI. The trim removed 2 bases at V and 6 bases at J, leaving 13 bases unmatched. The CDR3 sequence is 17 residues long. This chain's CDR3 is CASSEPREGQSGDTQYF. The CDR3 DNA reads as TGCGCCAGCAGTGAGCCTCGGGAGGGCCAGAGTGGGGATACGCAGTATTTT.

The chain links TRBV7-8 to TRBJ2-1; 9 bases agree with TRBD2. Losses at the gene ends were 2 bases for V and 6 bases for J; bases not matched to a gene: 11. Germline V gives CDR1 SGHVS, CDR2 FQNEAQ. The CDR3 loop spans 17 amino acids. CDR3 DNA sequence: TGTGCCAGCAGCTTAAATTATGAGACTAGCGGATTCAATGAGCAGTTCTTC. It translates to CASSLNYETSGFNEQFF.

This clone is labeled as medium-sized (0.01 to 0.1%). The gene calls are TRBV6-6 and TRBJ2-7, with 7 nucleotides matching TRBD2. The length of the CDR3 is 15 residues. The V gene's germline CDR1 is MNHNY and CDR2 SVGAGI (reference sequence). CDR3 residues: CASTLGGGPTYEQYF. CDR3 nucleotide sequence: TGTGCGTCTACGTTGGGGGGAGGGCCTACCTACGAGCAGTACTTC.